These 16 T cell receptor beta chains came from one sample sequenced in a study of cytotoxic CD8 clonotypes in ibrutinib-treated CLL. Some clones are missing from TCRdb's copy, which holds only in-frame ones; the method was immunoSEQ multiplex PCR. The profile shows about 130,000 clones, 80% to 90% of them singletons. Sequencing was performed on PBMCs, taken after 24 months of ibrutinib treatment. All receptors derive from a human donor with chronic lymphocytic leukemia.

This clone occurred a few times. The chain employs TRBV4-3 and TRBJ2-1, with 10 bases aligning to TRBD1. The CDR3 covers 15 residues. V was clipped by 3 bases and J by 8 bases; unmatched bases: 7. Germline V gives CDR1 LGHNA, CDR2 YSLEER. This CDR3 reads CASSQTGGRSDEQFF. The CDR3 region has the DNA TGCGCCAGCAGCCAGACAGGGGGCCGTAGCGATGAGCAGTTCTTC.

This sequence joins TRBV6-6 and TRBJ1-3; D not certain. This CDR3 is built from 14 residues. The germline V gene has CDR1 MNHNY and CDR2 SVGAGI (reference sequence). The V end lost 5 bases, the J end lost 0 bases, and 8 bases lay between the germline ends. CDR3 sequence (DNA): TGTGCCAGCAGTAGGGCACGCTCTGGAAACACCATATATTTT. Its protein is CASSRARSGNTIYF.

The CDR3 loop is CASGPSRAGELFF. The CDR3 coding sequence is TGTGCCAGCGGGCCTTCGAGGGCCGGGGAGCTGTTTTTT. The rearrangement uses TRBV6-6 and TRBJ2-2, with D maybe TRBD2 (5 bases). Germline CDR1 reads MNHNY; CDR2 reads SVGAGI (reference sequence). Trimming cost V 8 bases and J 6 bases, with 13 bases left between them. This CDR3 has 13 amino acids.

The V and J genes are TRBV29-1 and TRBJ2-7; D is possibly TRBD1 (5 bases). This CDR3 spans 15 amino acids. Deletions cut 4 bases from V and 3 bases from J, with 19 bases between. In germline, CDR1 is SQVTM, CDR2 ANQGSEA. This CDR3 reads CSVASDRPSFYEQYF. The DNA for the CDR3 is TGCAGCGTTGCCTCCGACAGACCTTCCTTCTACGAGCAGTACTTC.

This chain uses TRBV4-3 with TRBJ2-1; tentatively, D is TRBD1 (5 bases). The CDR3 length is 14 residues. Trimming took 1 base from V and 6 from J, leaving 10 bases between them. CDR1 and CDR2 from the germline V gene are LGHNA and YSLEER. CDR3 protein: CASSQGTQINEQFF. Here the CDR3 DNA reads TGCGCCAGCAGCCAAGGGACACAAATCAATGAGCAGTTCTTC.

CDR3 DNA: TGTGCCACCAGCCCCCGTCCAGCGGGGCCCTACGAGCAGTACTTC. It codes for CATSPRPAGPYEQYF. The chain has TRBV15 and TRBJ2-7, with 7 bases matching TRBD2. Germline loops: CDR1 LNHNV, CDR2 YYDKDF (reference sequence). CDR3 length equals 15 residues. V trimming: 5 bases; J trimming: 2 bases; junction bases outside the gene matches: 9.

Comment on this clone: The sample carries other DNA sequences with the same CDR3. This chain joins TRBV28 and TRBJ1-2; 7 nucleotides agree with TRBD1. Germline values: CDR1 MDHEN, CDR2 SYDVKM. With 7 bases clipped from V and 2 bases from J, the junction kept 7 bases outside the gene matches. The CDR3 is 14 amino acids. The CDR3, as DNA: TGTGCCAGCACGTTGGGGACAGCAAACTATGGCTACACCTTC. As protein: CASTLGTANYGYTF.

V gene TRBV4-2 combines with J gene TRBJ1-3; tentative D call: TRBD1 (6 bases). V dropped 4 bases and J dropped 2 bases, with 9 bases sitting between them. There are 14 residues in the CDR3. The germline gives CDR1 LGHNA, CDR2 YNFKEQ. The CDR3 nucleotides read TGTGCCAGCAGCCCCCGGGGGCCTGGAAACACCATATATTTT. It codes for CASSPRGPGNTIYF.

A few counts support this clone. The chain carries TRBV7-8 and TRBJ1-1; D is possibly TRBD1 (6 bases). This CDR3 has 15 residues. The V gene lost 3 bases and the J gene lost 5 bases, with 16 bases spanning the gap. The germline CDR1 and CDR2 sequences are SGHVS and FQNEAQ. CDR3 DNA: TGTGCCAGCAGCTTTACCGGTCCCACAGGGACTGAAGCTTTCTTT. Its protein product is CASSFTGPTGTEAFF. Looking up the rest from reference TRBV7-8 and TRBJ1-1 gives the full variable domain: GAGVSQSPRYKVAKRGQDVALRCDPISGHVSLFWYQQALGQGPEFLTYFQNEAQLDKSGLPSDRFFAERPEGSVSTLKIQRTQQEDSAVYLCASSFTGPTGTEAFFGQGTRLTVV.

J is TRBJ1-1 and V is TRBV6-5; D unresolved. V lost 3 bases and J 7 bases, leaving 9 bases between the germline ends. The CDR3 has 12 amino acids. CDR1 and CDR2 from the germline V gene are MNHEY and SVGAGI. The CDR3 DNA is TGTGCCAGCAGTTATGGAGCAGGTGAAGCTTTCTTT. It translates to CASSYGAGEAFF.

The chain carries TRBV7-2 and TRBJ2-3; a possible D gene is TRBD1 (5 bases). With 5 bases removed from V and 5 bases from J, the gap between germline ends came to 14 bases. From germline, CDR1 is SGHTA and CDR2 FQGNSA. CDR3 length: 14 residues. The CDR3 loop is CASSPSQGIDTQYF. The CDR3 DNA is TGTGCCAGCAGCCCTTCTCAGGGAATAGATACGCAGTATTTT.

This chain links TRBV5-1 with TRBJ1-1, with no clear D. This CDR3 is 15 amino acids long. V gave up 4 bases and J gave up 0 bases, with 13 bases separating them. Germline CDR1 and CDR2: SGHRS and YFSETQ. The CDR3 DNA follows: TGCGCCAGCAGCACACTTCCTGGGTTGAACACTGAAGCTTTCTTT. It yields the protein CASSTLPGLNTEAFF.

The CDR3 bases are TGCGCCAGCAGCCAAGTAAAAGGCAATGAGCAGTTCTTC. It specifies CASSQVKGNEQFF. The chain uses TRBV4-3 and TRBJ2-1; D not resolved. V lost 1 base, J lost 6 bases, and 7 bases lay in between. CDR3 length: 13 residues. Germline V lookup: CDR1 LGHNA, CDR2 YSLEER.

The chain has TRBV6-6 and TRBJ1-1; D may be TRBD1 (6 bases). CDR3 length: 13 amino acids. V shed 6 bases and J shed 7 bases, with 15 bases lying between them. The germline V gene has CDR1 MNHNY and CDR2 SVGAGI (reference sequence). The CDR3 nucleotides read TGTGCCAGCAGCCCCCAGGGAGGGGGTGAAGCTTTCTTT. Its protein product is CASSPQGGGEAFF.

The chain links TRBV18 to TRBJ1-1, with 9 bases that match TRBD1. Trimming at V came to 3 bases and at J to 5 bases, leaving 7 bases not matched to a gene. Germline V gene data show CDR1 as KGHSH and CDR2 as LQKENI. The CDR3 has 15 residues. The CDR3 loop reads CASSPQRQGGTEAFF. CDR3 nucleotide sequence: TGTGCCAGCTCACCTCAGCGACAGGGGGGTACTGAAGCTTTCTTT.

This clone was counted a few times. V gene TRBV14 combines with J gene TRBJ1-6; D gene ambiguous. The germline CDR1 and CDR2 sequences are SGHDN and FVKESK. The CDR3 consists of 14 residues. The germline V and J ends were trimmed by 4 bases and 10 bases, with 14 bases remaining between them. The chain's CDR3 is CASSLRQVESPLHF. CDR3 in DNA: TGTGCCAGCAGCCTCCGCCAGGTCGAATCACCCCTCCACTTT.